These 3 T cell receptor beta chains share one sample of origin, sequenced in a study of early T cells in non-severe SARS-CoV-2 infection. TCRdb fed the 5' RACE reads into MiXCR, producing one record per CDR3 protein. The sample carries 85,000 to 100,000 distinct CDR3 sequences, approximately 16% recorded once. The specimen comprised whole blood, sampled at baseline. The receptors were gathered from an adult who was a healthcare worker with PCR-confirmed SARS-CoV-2 infection or an uninfected control (not recorded which).

The chain carries TRBV7-9 and TRBJ2-7; D uncertain. The ends were cut back, 1 base at V and 1 base at J, with 5 bases in the middle. This CDR3 spans 13 amino acids. Germline V gene lookup returns CDR1 SEHNR and CDR2 FQNEAQ (reference sequence). This CDR3 is CASSLVLSYEQYF. The CDR3 DNA reads TGTGCCAGCAGCTTAGTTTTGTCCTACGAGCAGTACTTC.

The genes are TRBV12-3 or TRBV12-4 and TRBJ2-7; 7 positions agree with TRBD2. With 6 bases clipped from V and 3 bases from J, the junction kept 2 bases outside the gene matches. The CDR3 covers 12 residues. CDR3 in amino acids: CASSGGYYEQYF. CDR3 bases: TGTGCCAGCAGCGGGGGGTACTACGAGCAGTACTTC.

V is TRBV6-1 and J is TRBJ1-1; D not resolved. This CDR3 comprises 14 residues. Germline-derived CDR1 and CDR2 are MNHNS and SASEGT. V was trimmed by 1 base and J by 6 bases, leaving 12 bases between them. CDR3 protein: CASSEVPTSAEAFF. In nucleotides, the CDR3 is TGTGCCAGCAGTGAAGTCCCGACCTCGGCTGAAGCTTTCTTT.